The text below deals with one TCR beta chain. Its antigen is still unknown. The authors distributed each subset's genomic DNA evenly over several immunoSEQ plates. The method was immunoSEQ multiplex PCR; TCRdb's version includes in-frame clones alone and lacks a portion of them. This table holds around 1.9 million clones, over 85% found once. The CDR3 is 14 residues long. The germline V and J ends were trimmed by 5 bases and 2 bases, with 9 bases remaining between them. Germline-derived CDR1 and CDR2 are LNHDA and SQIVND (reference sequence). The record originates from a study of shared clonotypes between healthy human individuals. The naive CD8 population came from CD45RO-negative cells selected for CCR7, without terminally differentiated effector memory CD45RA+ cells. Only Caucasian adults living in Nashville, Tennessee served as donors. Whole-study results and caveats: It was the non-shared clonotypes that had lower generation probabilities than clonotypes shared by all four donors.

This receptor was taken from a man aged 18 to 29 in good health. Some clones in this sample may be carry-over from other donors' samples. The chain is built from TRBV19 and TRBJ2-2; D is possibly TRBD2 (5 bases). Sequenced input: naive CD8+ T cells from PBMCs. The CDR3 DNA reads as TGTGCCAGTAGTCTCGGGATTAACACCGGGGAGCTGTTTTTT. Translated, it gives CASSLGINTGELFF.